The present T cell receptor beta chain was sequenced within a study of blood T cell repertoires in COVID-19. Across the study: The cDNA or gDNA used as material had been derived from T cells, B-cell-depleted T cells, or PBMCs.

Here immunoSEQ multiplex PCR was the method, and the copy in TCRdb shows in-frame clones only, minus some. Found here are a few hundred thousand clones, around nine tenths of them singletons; the top ten hold approximately 12%. Germline trimming cut 5 bases from V and 2 bases from J; bases unmatched to any gene: 7. Germline loops: CDR1 SGHKS, CDR2 YYEKEE (reference sequence). The CDR3 is 15 amino acids. Sequencing was performed on peripheral blood. The chain links TRBV5-5 to TRBJ1-3; 7 bases map to TRBD1. The sequence was collected from a woman aged 55-70 years with acute or convalescent COVID-19. CDR3 loop: CASSTDRVTGNTIYF. The CDR3 DNA reads as TGTGCCAGCAGTACTGACAGGGTGACTGGAAACACCATATATTTT.